This TCR beta chain was observed in a study of blood T cell repertoires in COVID-19. The V gene's germline CDR1 is SGHTA and CDR2 FQGNSA. The CDR3 has 14 residues. The ends were cut back, 3 bases at V and 7 bases at J, with 13 bases in the middle. Data came from immunoSEQ multiplex PCR; TCRdb stores just in-frame clones and leaves some out. The profile covers approximately 380,000 clones, with around nine tenths appearing a single time and roughly 1.2% taken by the ten largest. What was sequenced was PBMCs or T cells enriched from blood (not recorded which). The sequence was obtained from a woman aged 18-30 years who had recovered from COVID-19. The rearrangement joins TRBV7-2 to TRBJ2-1, with D possibly matching TRBD1 (6 bases). The CDR3 DNA is TGTGCCAGCAGCTTCAATAACAGGGCGAATGAGCAGTTCTTC. This codes for CASSFNNRANEQFF.